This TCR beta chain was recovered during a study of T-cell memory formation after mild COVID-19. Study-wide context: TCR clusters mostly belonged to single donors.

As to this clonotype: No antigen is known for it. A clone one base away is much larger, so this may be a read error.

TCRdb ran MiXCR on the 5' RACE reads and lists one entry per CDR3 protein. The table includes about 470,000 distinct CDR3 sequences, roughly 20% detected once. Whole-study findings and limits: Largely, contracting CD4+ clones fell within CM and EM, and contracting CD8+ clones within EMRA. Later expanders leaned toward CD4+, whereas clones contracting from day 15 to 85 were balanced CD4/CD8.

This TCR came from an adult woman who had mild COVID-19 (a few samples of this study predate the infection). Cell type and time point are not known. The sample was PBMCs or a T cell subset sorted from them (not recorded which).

This CDR3 reads CASSRTGFYEQYF. The CDR3 region has the DNA TGTGCCAGCAGCCGGACAGGGTTCTACGAGCAGTACTTC. The chain has TRBV7-6 and TRBJ2-7; 8 bases line up with TRBD1. Per the germline V gene, CDR1 is SGHVS and CDR2 is FNYEAQ. The CDR3 spans 13 residues. The V and J ends lost 5 bases and 3 bases, in that order; junction bases with no gene match: 3.